The 11 T cell receptor beta chains listed next were all sequenced from one sample in a study of blood T cell repertoires in COVID-19. Data came from immunoSEQ multiplex PCR; TCRdb stores just in-frame clones and leaves some out. The top ten hold over 10% of the sample, which has fewer than 150,000 clones, almost 85% seen once. The sequenced sample consisted of peripheral blood. All receptors derive from a human donor in a cohort sampled during active COVID-19.

J is TRBJ2-7 and V is TRBV28; no reliable D call. Germline V gene sequence: CDR1 MDHEN, CDR2 SYDVKM. This CDR3 comprises 14 residues. V dropped 3 bases and J dropped 0 bases, with 9 bases sitting between them. CDR3 residues: CASSFPAASYEQYF. Written as DNA, the CDR3 is TGTGCCAGCAGTTTCCCGGCGGCCTCCTACGAGCAGTACTTC.

The V and J genes are TRBV6-6 and TRBJ1-2; 9 bases align to TRBD1. The trim removed 6 bases at V and 4 bases at J, leaving 9 bases unmatched. This CDR3 is 15 amino acids long. Germline lookup yields CDR1 MNHNY and CDR2 SVGAGI (reference sequence). CDR3 DNA sequence: TGTGCCAGCAGCATGGACAGGGGAGGTTTCTATGGCTACACCTTC. It yields the protein CASSMDRGGFYGYTF.

This sequence joins TRBV5-6 and TRBJ2-4, with unresolved D. The ends were cut back, 4 bases at V and 1 base at J, with 9 bases in the middle. Germline V gene sequence: CDR1 SGHDT, CDR2 YYEEEE. This CDR3 is 14 amino acids long. CDR3 DNA sequence: TGTGCCAGCAGCCGCAGGATGGCCAAAAACATTCAGTACTTC. It yields the protein CASSRRMAKNIQYF.

The J gene is TRBJ2-5, the V gene TRBV28; TRBD2 matches 7 bases. V lost 3 bases to trimming and J lost 1 base; unmatched junction nucleotides: 5. CDR1 MDHEN and CDR2 SYDVKM come from the germline V gene. The CDR3 has 15 residues. The CDR3 loop reads CASSFLGLSQETQYF. Here the CDR3 DNA reads TGTGCCAGCAGTTTTTTGGGACTAAGCCAAGAGACCCAGTACTTC.

This clone was picked up one time. The chain joins TRBV7-9 to TRBJ2-2; TRBD1 matches at 7 bases. The CDR3 is made up of 18 amino acids. J gave up 3 bases and V 4 bases, and 14 bases lay outside the gene matches. Per germline, CDR1 SEHNR and CDR2 FQNEAQ (reference sequence). As DNA, the CDR3 is TGTGCCAGCAGCTCCGTTCGTAGCCGGGACAGATACACCGGGGAGCTGTTTTTT. Encoded protein: CASSSVRSRDRYTGELFF.

The genes are TRBV15 and TRBJ2-3, with TRBD1 identical over 10 bases. There are 15 residues in the CDR3. Losses at the gene ends were 3 bases for V and 6 bases for J; bases not matched to a gene: 6. Per germline, CDR1 LNHNV and CDR2 YYDKDF (reference sequence). The CDR3 region is CATSSDRGLLDTQYF. CDR3 coding DNA: TGTGCCACCAGCAGTGACAGGGGGCTTTTGGATACGCAGTATTTT. The full variable domain, with the rest looked up from reference TRBV15 and TRBJ2-3, is DAMVIQNPRYQVTQFGKPVTLSCSQTLNHNVMYWYQQKSSQAPKLLFHYYDKDFNNEADTPDNFQSRRPNTSFCFLDIRSPGLGDTAMYLCATSSDRGLLDTQYFGPGTRLTVL.

This clone has only one observation. J is TRBJ2-7 and V is TRBV29-1; 10 bases align to TRBD1. With V trimmed by 5 bases and J by 7 bases, 11 bases remained unmatched. CDR1 and CDR2 (germline): SQVTM, ANQGSEA. The CDR3 runs to 14 residues. The CDR3, as DNA: TGCAGCGTTCCCATGGTGACAGGGGGCAGAGAGCAGTACTTC. It specifies CSVPMVTGGREQYF.

The rearrangement joins TRBV5-5 to TRBJ2-3; 7 nucleotides align to TRBD2. The CDR3 totals 18 residues. CDR1 and CDR2 (germline): SGHKS, YYEKEE (reference sequence). V lost 4 bases, J lost 2 bases, and 16 bases stayed unmatched. The DNA of the CDR3 is TGTGCCAGCAGCCTCTTAGGAGAGGGGACTACCCTCACAGATACGCAGTATTTT. Its protein product is CASSLLGEGTTLTDTQYF.

The chain uses TRBV21-1 and TRBJ1-2. TRBV21-1 is an annotated pseudogene. There are 14 residues in the CDR3. The CDR3 is CALAREGWNYGYTF. Written as DNA, the CDR3 is TGTGCCCTAGCAAGGGAAGGCTGGAACTATGGCTACACCTTC.

The CDR3 DNA sequence: TGCGCCAGCAGCTCCGGGGGGGGACAGGGAAACACCGGGGAGCTGTTTTTT. Encoded protein: CASSSGGGQGNTGELFF. The genes are TRBV5-1 and TRBJ2-2; possible D gene TRBD1, 9 bases. Trimming cost V 3 bases and J 2 bases, with 17 bases left between them. The CDR3 has 17 amino acids. Germline values: CDR1 SGHRS, CDR2 YFSETQ.

The chain joins TRBV5-4 to TRBJ2-3, with D possibly matching TRBD2 (5 bases). The V and J ends lost 8 bases and 2 bases respectively, with 18 bases between them. Germline V gene lookup returns CDR1 SGHNT and CDR2 YYREEE (reference sequence). CDR3 size: 15 residues. CDR3 sequence (DNA): TGTGCCAGTTCCAGCGGCCGCGCCCTCACAGATACGCAGTATTTT. Translated: CASSSGRALTDTQYF.